These 4 T cell receptor beta chains share one sample of origin, sequenced in a study of cytomegalovirus exposure and HLA in healthy donors. Primers for the PCR totalled 60 Vbeta and 13 Jbeta. Profiled with immunoSEQ multiplex PCR; TCRdb holds only in-frame clones, not every one. The table shows roughly 150,000 clones, with nearly 80% occurring only once. The sequencing input was PBMCs. These receptor sequences come from a young man in good health and CMV-seronegative.

The chain links TRBV5-1 to TRBJ1-2; D is undetermined. Germline lookup yields CDR1 SGHRS and CDR2 YFSETQ. The V gene lost 1 base and the J gene lost 0 bases, with 10 bases spanning the gap. CDR3 length: 15 residues. This CDR3 is CASSLRTGSNYGYTF. CDR3 sequence (DNA): TGCGCCAGCAGCTTGAGAACGGGGTCTAACTATGGCTACACCTTC.

This chain joins TRBV4-3 and TRBJ1-1, with D perhaps matching TRBD1 (5 bases). The CDR3 spans 15 residues. Germline-derived CDR1 and CDR2 are LGHNA and YSLEER. V shed 1 base and J shed 4 bases, with 13 bases lying between them. The CDR3 DNA reads as TGCGCCAGCAGCCAAGCTTGGGTGGGGGGCACTGAAGCTTTCTTT. Amino acids: CASSQAWVGGTEAFF.

The chain has TRBV4-1 and TRBJ2-7; 7 nucleotides agree with TRBD1. V shed 2 bases, J shed 12 bases, and the junction held 16 bases outside the gene matches. The CDR3 contains 15 residues. Germline-derived CDR1 and CDR2 are MGHRA and YSYEKL. CDR3 sequence reads: CASSQSTLLPGQTYF. The CDR3 nucleotides are TGCGCCAGCAGCCAATCAACATTACTACCGGGACAGACGTACTTC.

CDR3 coding DNA: TGTGCCAGCAGCCGCGACAGGGCCTACGAGCAGTACTTC. It translates to CASSRDRAYEQYF. The chain uses TRBV6-1 and TRBJ2-7; 7 bases agree with TRBD1. This CDR3 contains 13 residues. Germline V gene data show CDR1 as MNHNS and CDR2 as SASEGT. Trimming cost V 6 bases and J 2 bases; bases outside gene matches: 4.